Presented here are 13 T cell receptor beta chains from one specimen sequenced in a study of blood T cell repertoires in COVID-19. Clones were read by immunoSEQ multiplex PCR, and TCRdb kept only the in-frame ones, dropping some. The data show 150,000 to 200,000 clones, 75% to 80% seen once. The sequenced sample was peripheral blood. Source of these receptors: a woman in her 70s with acute or convalescent COVID-19.

The V gene is TRBV6-6, the J gene TRBJ1-6; D gene ambiguous. Trimming cost V 2 bases and J 0 bases, with 5 bases left between them. The length of the CDR3 is 15 residues. Germline lookup yields CDR1 MNHNY and CDR2 SVGAGI (reference sequence). Here the CDR3 DNA reads TGTGCCAGCAGTTACCGGGACTCCTATAATTCACCCCTCCACTTT. It codes for CASSYRDSYNSPLHF.

CDR3 bases: TGTGCCAGCAGCCGAGAGGGGGGACAGGCGGGCACCGGGGAGCTGTTTTTT. It is translated as CASSREGGQAGTGELFF. The V and J genes are TRBV3-1 (or the pseudogene TRBV3-2) and TRBJ2-2; 8 bases align to TRBD1. The ends lost 4 bases at V and 4 bases at J; junction bases unmatched: 11. In germline, CDR1 is LGHDT, CDR2 YNNKEL (reference sequence). CDR3 length: 17 residues.

This clone is a singleton in its sample. The rearrangement links TRBV3-1 (or the pseudogene TRBV3-2) to TRBJ2-7; weak D call: TRBD1 (6 bases). Germline values: CDR1 LGHDT, CDR2 YNNKEL (reference sequence). V lost 0 bases, J lost 1 base, and 10 bases lay in between. The CDR3 is made up of 15 amino acids. The CDR3 DNA reads TGTGCCAGCAGCCAAGAACAGGGATTTTCCTACGAGCAGTACTTC. Protein sequence: CASSQEQGFSYEQYF.

On this clone: The same CDR3 arises from other DNA sequences in this sample as well. The gene calls are TRBV24-1 and TRBJ2-1, with 14 bases aligning to TRBD2. CDR1 KGHDR and CDR2 SFDVKD come from the germline V gene. This CDR3 region has 16 residues. V shed 3 bases, J shed 8 bases, and the junction held 5 bases outside the gene matches. The CDR3 loop is CATSDPGLAGAYEQFF. The CDR3 region has the DNA TGTGCCACCAGTGATCCGGGACTAGCGGGAGCATATGAGCAGTTCTTC.

The J gene is TRBJ2-7, the V gene TRBV25-1, with TRBD1 matching 7 bases. The CDR3 consists of 13 residues. Trimming took 8 bases from V and 6 from J; bases not matched to a gene: 10. Germline V gene lookup returns CDR1 MGHDK and CDR2 SYGVNS. This CDR3 is CASEKQGFREQYF. CDR3 DNA: TGTGCCAGCGAAAAACAGGGGTTTCGCGAGCAGTACTTC.

The rearrangement joins TRBV7-9 to TRBJ1-6; 9 bases align to TRBD1. Germline V gene data show CDR1 as SEHNR and CDR2 as FQNEAQ (reference sequence). The length of the CDR3 is 16 residues. Germline trimming cut 5 bases from V and 4 bases from J; bases unmatched to any gene: 6. CDR3 sequence (DNA): TGTGCCAGCAGCCAAGACAGGGGGACATATAATTCACCCCTCCACTTT. Protein: CASSQDRGTYNSPLHF.

The CDR3 is CASSFGDNREQYF. The CDR3 DNA reads TGCGCCAGCAGCTTCGGCGACAATCGGGAGCAGTACTTC. The chain has TRBV5-1 and TRBJ2-7; D is unresolved. This CDR3 is 13 amino acids long. Germline V lookup: CDR1 SGHRS, CDR2 YFSETQ. V was clipped by 2 bases and J by 7 bases, with 13 bases between them.

This clone was recorded many times. The chain is built from TRBV9 and TRBJ2-3; D may be TRBD1 (6 bases). The CDR3 has 17 residues. In germline, CDR1 is SGDLS, CDR2 YYNGEE. V lost 0 bases and J lost 0, with 14 bases in between. This chain's CDR3 is CASSVALGAASTDTQYF. The CDR3 DNA reads as TGTGCCAGCAGCGTAGCTCTGGGGGCGGCTAGCACAGATACGCAGTATTTT.

J is TRBJ2-1 and V is TRBV7-2, with 8 bases matching TRBD2. CDR1 is SGHTA, CDR2 FQGNSA, per germline. The CDR3 extends over 14 amino acids. V lost 4 bases to trimming and J lost 4 bases; unmatched junction nucleotides: 3. The CDR3 here is CASSSGLDYNEQFF. In nucleotides, the CDR3 is TGTGCCAGCAGCTCGGGACTAGATTACAATGAGCAGTTCTTC.

This clone was observed a handful of times. This rearrangement joins TRBV7-9 to TRBJ2-1; D is ambiguous. V was cut by 3 bases and J by 2 bases, with 11 bases left in between. The germline V gene encodes CDR1 SEHNR and CDR2 FQNEAQ (reference sequence). This CDR3 region has 15 residues. CDR3 amino acids: CASSFGQKAYNEQFF. CDR3 DNA sequence: TGTGCCAGCAGCTTTGGGCAGAAAGCCTACAATGAGCAGTTCTTC.

There are a few counts of this clone. V gene TRBV19 combines with J gene TRBJ2-1, with 9 bases that match TRBD2. The length of the CDR3 is 16 residues. The junction had 9 bases not matched to a gene; V was cut back by 5 bases and J by 4 bases. Per germline, CDR1 LNHDA and CDR2 SQIVND (reference sequence). CDR3 sequence (DNA): TGTGCCAGTAGTCCCCTAACTAGCGGGCTATACAATGAGCAGTTCTTC. Its translation is CASSPLTSGLYNEQFF.

The chain links TRBV7-2 to TRBJ2-5; D may be TRBD2 (6 bases). Germline-derived CDR1 and CDR2 are SGHTA and FQGNSA. This CDR3 spans 16 amino acids. Trimming pared 1 base from V and 4 bases from J, leaving 16 bases between. CDR3 in DNA: TGTGCCAGCAGCTTAGTGGGGCGGGGCAACCGAGAGACCCAGTACTTC. Protein product: CASSLVGRGNRETQYF.

The J gene is TRBJ1-1, the V gene TRBV4-2; no reliable D call. The CDR3 runs to 14 residues. Germline V gives CDR1 LGHNA, CDR2 YNFKEQ. Between the trimmed V and J ends, which lost 1 base and 5 bases, there was a span of 11 bases. CDR3 in DNA: TGTGCCAGCAGCCAAGGAACTCAGCGTACTGAAGCTTTCTTT. Residues: CASSQGTQRTEAFF.